What follows are 6 T cell receptor beta chains derived from one specimen sequenced in a study of blood T cells in healthy people across ages. The authors ran a second PCR of roughly 6 to 12 cycles using a sample-barcoded 5' primer and a J-beta primer mix. One entry per CDR3 protein results from TCRdb running MiXCR on the 5' RACE reads. The sample contains 700,000 or so distinct CDR3 sequences, about 24% of which appear only once. The specimen was blood. Source of these receptors: a man aged 70 or older in good health.

The chain joins TRBV12-3 or TRBV12-4 to TRBJ2-6; D call uncertain. The CDR3 is 13 residues long. V lost 7 bases and J 8 bases, leaving 12 bases between the germline ends. The CDR3, as DNA: TGTGCCAGCATGGTCCGGGTCTCCAACGTCCTGACTTTC. Translated, it gives CASMVRVSNVLTF.

The chain combines TRBV11-2 with TRBJ1-4; D is perhaps TRBD1 (5 bases). The length of the CDR3 is 14 residues. V gave up 6 bases and J gave up 15 bases, with 23 bases separating them. Germline values: CDR1 SGHAT, CDR2 FQNNGV. CDR3 nucleotide sequence: TGTGCCAGCAGGGGGCCGGGACGATCGGCGGGTGTGTTTTTT. Its protein product is CASRGPGRSAGVFF.

In this sample, this clonotype turned up many times. V and J are TRBV3-1 and TRBJ1-4; 8 nucleotides align to TRBD1. The V and J ends lost 1 base and 0 bases, in that order; junction bases with no gene match: 1. This CDR3 is 16 amino acids long. The germline gives CDR1 LGHDT, CDR2 YNNKEL (reference sequence). The CDR3 here is CASSQGTGTTNEKLFF. The CDR3 DNA reads TGTGCCAGCAGCCAAGGGACAGGGACAACTAATGAAAAACTGTTTTTT.

This clonotype turned up a few times. This chain connects TRBV12-3 or TRBV12-4 to TRBJ2-3; D gene uncertain. The V end was cut by 3 bases, the J end by 4 bases, with 11 bases between. This CDR3 is 14 amino acids long. CDR3 sequence: CASSFLTLADTQYF. Written as DNA, the CDR3 is TGTGCCAGCAGTTTTTTGACACTCGCAGATACGCAGTATTTT.

Written as DNA, the CDR3 is TGTGCCAGCAGTCGGACAGTCGGGGCAGATACGCAGTATTTT. Amino acid sequence: CASSRTVGADTQYF. V and J are TRBV12-3 or TRBV12-4 and TRBJ2-3; perhaps TRBD1 as D (6 bases). V lost 5 bases and J 4 bases, leaving 13 bases between the germline ends. The CDR3 runs to 14 residues.

This rearrangement joins TRBV29-1 to TRBJ2-4, with 11 bases fitting TRBD1. The germline V gene encodes CDR1 SQVTM and CDR2 ANQGSEA. The CDR3 length is 19 residues. With V trimmed by 7 bases and J by 0 bases, 17 bases remained unmatched. CDR3 sequence reads: CSAITLRDRGEEAKNIQYF. DNA of the CDR3: TGCAGCGCTATAACCCTGCGGGACAGGGGGGAAGAAGCCAAAAACATTCAGTACTTC.